This TCR beta chain was obtained from a study of blood T cell repertoires in COVID-19. As for the study in general: COVID-19 samples, acute and convalescent, were from the United States, Italy and Spain. The cDNA or gDNA used as material had been derived from T cells, B-cell-depleted T cells, or PBMCs.

How the authors handled the data: Estimation of nucleated cell counts was performed using reference gene primer amplification. Produced via immunoSEQ multiplex PCR; TCRdb's table is partial and in-frame only. The DNA was the basis for D and trimming; V, J and clone size are from that table. The profile covers a few hundred thousand clones, with approximately 85% appearing a single time and approximately 0.7% taken by the ten largest. The germline gives CDR1 LGHDT, CDR2 YNNKEL (reference sequence). V lost 5 bases to trimming and J lost 2 bases, with 13 bases between them. The CDR3 spans 14 residues. This chain connects TRBV3-1 (or the pseudogene TRBV3-2) to TRBJ2-7; D might be TRBD1 (5 bases). The sequencing input was peripheral blood. This TCR came from a human donor in a cohort sampled during active COVID-19. CDR3 loop: CASSYTGIPYEQYF. The CDR3 region has the DNA TGTGCCAGCAGCTACACAGGAATTCCCTACGAGCAGTACTTC.